Listed below are T cell receptor beta chains from one sample, sequenced in a study of T-cell memory formation after mild COVID-19. MiXCR, run by TCRdb on the 5' RACE reads, gives a single entry per CDR3 protein. This table holds 120,000 to 150,000 distinct CDR3 sequences, around 15% found once. What was sequenced was PBMCs or a T cell subset sorted from them (not recorded which). The receptors originated from an adult woman who had mild COVID-19 (a few samples of this study predate the infection). Cell type and time point are not known. Each CDR3 is given with its conserved first and last residue. Clone size is shown for a subset of rows, as once, few, many or a class of expanded clone.

CASSYTPGTGDNNEQFF	TRBV7-7	TRBJ2-1	-
CASSDSGNPGTDTQYF	TRBV6-4	TRBJ2-3	-
CSAGGTNKNIQYF	TRBV20-1	TRBJ2-4	few
CASGLVNLAGVEETQYF	TRBV12-5	TRBJ2-5	-
CASRLGVRELFF	TRBV12-3/TRBV12-4	TRBJ2-2	many
CSVEFWGGSTDTQYF	TRBV29-1	TRBJ2-3	-
CASSQGDQETQYF	TRBV7-7	TRBJ2-5	-
CASSLSPSGAETQYF	TRBV7-9	TRBJ2-5	-
CASSSGAGNTIYF	TRBV6-2/TRBV6-3	TRBJ1-3	-
CASSLYSWNTEAFF	TRBV27	TRBJ1-1	-
CASSLIPTWDIQYF	TRBV7-8	TRBJ2-4	many
CASSQVQASPDTQYF	TRBV4-1	TRBJ2-3	-
CASSPNIGDSLSYNEQFF	TRBV4-3	TRBJ2-1	few
CASSPTSGISETQYF	TRBV7-7	TRBJ2-5	few
CASSPPGRNQPQHF	TRBV12-3/TRBV12-4	TRBJ1-5	few
CASSSRPPATGNTIYF	TRBV5-1	TRBJ1-3	few
CASSQGRWEDTQYF	TRBV14	TRBJ2-3	-
CASSQGASGGANTDTQYF	TRBV4-2	TRBJ2-3	-
CASSSPAEKLGTQYF	TRBV5-1	TRBJ2-5	-
CASSPGTGSEKLFF	TRBV5-1	TRBJ1-4	-
CASRGGSGTEAFF	TRBV5-1	TRBJ1-1	few
CASSEHRFYEQYF	TRBV25-1	TRBJ2-7	many
CSARGEGFAYEQYF	TRBV20-1	TRBJ2-7	few
CASSQDSLAYNEQFF	TRBV4-2	TRBJ2-1	few
CASRPTGTPNYGYTF	TRBV2	TRBJ1-2	few